This TCR beta chain was captured by sequencing in a study of monozygotic twins with inflammatory bowel disease. Notes on the study in general: Healthy twins showed more clonotype sharing with others than IBD patients, especially patients with disease activity.

TCRdb re-called the 5' RACE reads and catalogs CDR3 proteins one per entry, DNA excluded. The repertoire table contains over 150,000 distinct CDR3 sequences. The CDR3 has 16 amino acids. Germline CDR1 LGHNA, CDR2 YSLEER. As to this clonotype: What it binds is unknown.

Blood was drawn once per donor, and each sample measured approximately 2.4 ml. The chain employs TRBV4-3 and TRBJ2-6. The sequenced sample was blood. The clonotype originates from a human donor with ulcerative colitis or Crohn's disease, or a healthy co-twin of an affected twin (not recorded which). CDR3 loop: CASSRRPSSGANVLTF.